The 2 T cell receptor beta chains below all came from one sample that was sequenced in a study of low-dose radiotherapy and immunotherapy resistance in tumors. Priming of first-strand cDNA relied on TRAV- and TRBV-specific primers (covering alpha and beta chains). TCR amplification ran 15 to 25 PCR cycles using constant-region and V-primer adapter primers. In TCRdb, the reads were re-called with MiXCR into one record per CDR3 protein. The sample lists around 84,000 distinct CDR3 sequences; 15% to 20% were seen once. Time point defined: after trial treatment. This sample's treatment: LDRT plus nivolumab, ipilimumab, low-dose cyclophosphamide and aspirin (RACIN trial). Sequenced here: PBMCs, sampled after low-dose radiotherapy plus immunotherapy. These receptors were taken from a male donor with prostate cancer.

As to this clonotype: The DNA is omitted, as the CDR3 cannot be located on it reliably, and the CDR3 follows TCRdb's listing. CDR3 protein: CASRVSDSTGELFFF. The rearrangement uses TRBV10-3 and TRBJ2-2. Germline CDR1 is ENHRY and CDR2 is SYGVKD. The CDR3 region is 15 residues in length, termini included.

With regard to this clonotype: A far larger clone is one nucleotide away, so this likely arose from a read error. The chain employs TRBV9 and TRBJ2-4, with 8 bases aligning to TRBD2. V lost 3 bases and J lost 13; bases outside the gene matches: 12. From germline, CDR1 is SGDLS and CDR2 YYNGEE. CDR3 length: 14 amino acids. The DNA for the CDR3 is TGTGCCAGCAGCGCCCAGGTGCGGGAGGATGAGCAGTACTTC. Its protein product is CASSAQVREDEQYF.